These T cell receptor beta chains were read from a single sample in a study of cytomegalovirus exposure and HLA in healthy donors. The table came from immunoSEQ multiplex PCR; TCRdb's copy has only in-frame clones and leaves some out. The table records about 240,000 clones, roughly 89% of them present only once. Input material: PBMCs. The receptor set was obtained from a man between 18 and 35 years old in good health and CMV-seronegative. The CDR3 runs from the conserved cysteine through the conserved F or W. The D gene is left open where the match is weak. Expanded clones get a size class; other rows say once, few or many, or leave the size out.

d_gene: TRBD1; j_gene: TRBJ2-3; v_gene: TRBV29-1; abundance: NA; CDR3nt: TGCAGCGCCGACAGGGGCCGAGTAGATACGCAGTATTTT; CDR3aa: CSADRGRVDTQYF
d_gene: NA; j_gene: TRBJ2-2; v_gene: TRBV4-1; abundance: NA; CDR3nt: TGCGCCAGCAGCCAATCTAGGGGTGGGACCGGGGAGCTGTTTTTT; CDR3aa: CASSQSRGGTGELFF
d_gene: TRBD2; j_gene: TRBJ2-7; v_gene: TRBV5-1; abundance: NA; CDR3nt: TGCGCCAGCAGCTTCGGGCGGGGGAGCTCCTACGAGCAGTACTTC; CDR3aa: CASSFGRGSSYEQYF
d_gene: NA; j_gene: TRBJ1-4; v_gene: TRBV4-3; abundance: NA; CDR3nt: TGCGCCAGCAGCCAAGATTACAGGACGGATAATGAAAAACTGTTTTTT; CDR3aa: CASSQDYRTDNEKLFF
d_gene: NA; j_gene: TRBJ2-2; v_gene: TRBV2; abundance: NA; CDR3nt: TGTGCCAGCAGTGTAGACAGGTCGGCCGGGGAGCTGTTTTTT; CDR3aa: CASSVDRSAGELFF
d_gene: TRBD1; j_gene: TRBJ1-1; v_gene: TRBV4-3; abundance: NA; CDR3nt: TGCGCCAGCAGCCAGGAAGACAGGGCAGGCACTGAAGCTTTCTTT; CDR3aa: CASSQEDRAGTEAFF
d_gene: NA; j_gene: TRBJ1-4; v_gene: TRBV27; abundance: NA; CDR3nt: TGTGCCAGCAGTTATCGACAGAGAACTAATGAAAAACTGTTTTTT; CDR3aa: CASSYRQRTNEKLFF
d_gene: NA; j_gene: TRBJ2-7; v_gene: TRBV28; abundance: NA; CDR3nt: TGTGCCAGCAGTTTCATGGCAGGGATCTACGAGCAGTACTTC; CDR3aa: CASSFMAGIYEQYF
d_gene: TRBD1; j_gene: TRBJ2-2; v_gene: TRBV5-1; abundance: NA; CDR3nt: TGCGCCAGCAGCCCTAGACAGGGTAGAGGGGCCGGGGAGCTGTTTTTT; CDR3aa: CASSPRQGRGAGELFF
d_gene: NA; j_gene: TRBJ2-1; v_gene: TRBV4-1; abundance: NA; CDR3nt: TGCGCCAGCAGCCAAGTAGGTACTACCCGTGTTGATGAGCAGTTCTTC; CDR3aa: CASSQVGTTRVDEQFF
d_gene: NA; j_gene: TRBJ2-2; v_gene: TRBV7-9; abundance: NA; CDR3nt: TGTGCCAGCAGCCTCAACACCGGGGAGCTGTTTTTT; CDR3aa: CASSLNTGELFF
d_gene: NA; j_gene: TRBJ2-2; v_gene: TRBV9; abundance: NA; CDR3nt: TGTGCCAGCAGCGCCGCACCCGGGAGACTCGGGGAGCTGTTTTTT; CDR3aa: CASSAAPGRLGELFF
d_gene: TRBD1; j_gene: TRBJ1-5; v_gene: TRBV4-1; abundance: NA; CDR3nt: TGCGCCAGCAGCCAAGTCGAGGGGGCGCAGTACGGAGAGCCCCAGCATTTT; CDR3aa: CASSQVEGAQYGEPQHF
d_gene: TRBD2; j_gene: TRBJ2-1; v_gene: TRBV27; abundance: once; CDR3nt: TGTGCCAGCAGCAGCGGGGGGGGCTTCTACAATGAGCAGTTCTTC; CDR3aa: CASSSGGGFYNEQFF
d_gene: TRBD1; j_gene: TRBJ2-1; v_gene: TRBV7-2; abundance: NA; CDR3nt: TGTGCCAGCAGCCTAAACAGGGGAGCGCATGAGCAGTTCTTC; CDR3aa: CASSLNRGAHEQFF
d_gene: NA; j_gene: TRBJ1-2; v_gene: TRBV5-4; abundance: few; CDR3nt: TGTGCCAGCAGCTCTGCTAAGCAGGGAAACTATGGCTACACCTTC; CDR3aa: CASSSAKQGNYGYTF
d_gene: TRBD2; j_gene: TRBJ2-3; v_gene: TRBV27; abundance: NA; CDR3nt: TGTGCCAGCAGCCTCGCATCGGGAGGGCCTGATACGCAGTATTTT; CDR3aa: CASSLASGGPDTQYF
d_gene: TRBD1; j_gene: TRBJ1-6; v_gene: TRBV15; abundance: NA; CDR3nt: TGTGCCACCAGCGCCGAGGGGGCCCCCGTCGGGTCACCCCTCCACTTT; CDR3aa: CATSAEGAPVGSPLHF
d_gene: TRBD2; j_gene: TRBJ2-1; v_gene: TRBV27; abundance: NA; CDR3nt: TGTGCCAGCAGGAGACTAGCGGGAGTGGATGAGCAGTTCTTC; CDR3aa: CASRRLAGVDEQFF
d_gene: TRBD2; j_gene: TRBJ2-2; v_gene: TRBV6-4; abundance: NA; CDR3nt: TGTGCCAGCAGTATAGCGGGAAACACCGGGGAGCTGTTTTTT; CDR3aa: CASSIAGNTGELFF
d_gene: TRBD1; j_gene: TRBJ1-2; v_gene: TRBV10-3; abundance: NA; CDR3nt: TGTGCCATCAGTGAACAGGGGGAGGCCTATGGCTACACCTTC; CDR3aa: CAISEQGEAYGYTF
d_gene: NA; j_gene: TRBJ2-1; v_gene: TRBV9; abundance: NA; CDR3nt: TGTGCCAGCAGCTCTCGGGGGTCTATCTACAATGAGCAGTTCTTC; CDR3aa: CASSSRGSIYNEQFF
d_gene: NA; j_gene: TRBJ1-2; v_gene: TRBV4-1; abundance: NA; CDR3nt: TGCGCCAGCAGCCAAGATCCCAGGGGAGCTAACTATGGCTACACCTTC; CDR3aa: CASSQDPRGANYGYTF
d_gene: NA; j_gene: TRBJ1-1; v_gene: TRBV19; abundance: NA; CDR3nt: TGTGCCAGTAGTATAGGGGAGAGGGGGACCGGCCCTGAAGCTTTCTTT; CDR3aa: CASSIGERGTGPEAFF
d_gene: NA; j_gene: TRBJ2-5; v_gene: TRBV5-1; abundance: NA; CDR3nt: TGCGCCAGCAGCACCCGACAGGAAGAGACCCAGTACTTC; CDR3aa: CASSTRQEETQYF
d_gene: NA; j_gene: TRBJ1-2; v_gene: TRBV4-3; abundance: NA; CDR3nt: TGCGCCAGCAGCCAAGTTACTATGGACAGAAACTATGGCTACACCTTC; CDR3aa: CASSQVTMDRNYGYTF
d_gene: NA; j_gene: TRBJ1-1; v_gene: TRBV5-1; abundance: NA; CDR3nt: TGCGCCAGCAGCTTTCGGGGATCGGAGGCCACTGAAGCTTTCTTT; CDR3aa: CASSFRGSEATEAFF
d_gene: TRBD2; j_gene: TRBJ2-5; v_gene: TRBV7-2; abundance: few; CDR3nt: TGTGCCAGCAGCTACGGGGGGGCCGCAGAGACCCAGTACTTC; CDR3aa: CASSYGGAAETQYF
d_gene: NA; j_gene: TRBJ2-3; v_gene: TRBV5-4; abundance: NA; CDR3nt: TGTGCCAGCAGCAGGACTTTCACAGATACGCAGTATTTT; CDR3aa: CASSRTFTDTQYF
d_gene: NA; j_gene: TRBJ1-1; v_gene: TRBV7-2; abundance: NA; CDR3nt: TGTGCCAGCAGCTTACTTCAGGAAGCTTTCTTT; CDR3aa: CASSLLQEAFF
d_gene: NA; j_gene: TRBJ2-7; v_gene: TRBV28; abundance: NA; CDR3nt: TGTGCCAGCGCTAACTACGAGCAGTACTTC; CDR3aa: CASANYEQYF